The 21 T cell receptor beta chains below were found in one sample sequenced in a study of cytomegalovirus exposure and HLA in healthy donors. Primers included in the PCR were 60 Vbeta and 13 Jbeta primers. Method: immunoSEQ multiplex PCR; TCRdb's copy keeps in-frame clones and lacks some. This table has fewer than 300,000 clones, about 80% appearing once. The sample consisted of PBMCs. All receptors come from a girl aged 2-10 years in good health and CMV-seronegative.

The V and J genes are TRBV4-1 and TRBJ2-2; D remains ambiguous. V lost 1 base, J lost 6 bases, and 12 bases lay in between. CDR1 MGHRA and CDR2 YSYEKL come from the germline V gene. The length of the CDR3 is 15 residues. CDR3 coding DNA: TGCGCCAGCAGCCAAGTGTACCCGGGTCCCGGGGAGCTGTTTTTT. Translated: CASSQVYPGPGELFF.

The genes are TRBV11-2 and TRBJ2-3; 7 positions match TRBD2. Germline V CDR1 and CDR2: SGHAT, FQNNGV. Losses at the gene ends were 5 bases for V and 4 bases for J; bases not matched to a gene: 9. This CDR3 spans 15 amino acids. The CDR3 region is CASSLGLVGADTQYF. The CDR3, as DNA: TGTGCCAGCAGCCTTGGACTAGTTGGGGCAGATACGCAGTATTTT.

This clone came up a few times. The chain couples TRBV5-1 to TRBJ2-3; TRBD2 matches 15 bases. Germline lookup yields CDR1 SGHRS and CDR2 YFSETQ. The J segment lost 4 bases and the V segment lost 4 bases, leaving 4 bases of the junction unmatched. The CDR3 has 16 residues. CDR3: CASSGGLAGGADTQYF. CDR3 nucleotide sequence: TGCGCCAGCAGCGGGGGACTAGCGGGAGGTGCAGATACGCAGTATTTT.

The chain combines TRBV19 with TRBJ1-5; TRBD1 matches 7 bases. The CDR3 has 15 amino acids. The V gene end was trimmed by 1 base and the J gene end by 4 bases; junction bases not matched to a gene: 4. Germline-derived CDR1 and CDR2 are LNHDA and SQIVND (reference sequence). The DNA for the CDR3 is TGTGCCAGTAGTATAGGGGGACAGATAAATCAGCCCCAGCATTTT. Protein product: CASSIGGQINQPQHF.

The chain employs TRBV10-3 and TRBJ2-1, with a tentative D call TRBD1 (5 bases). V was pared by 2 bases and J by 4 bases, with 33 bases between. This CDR3 is built from 22 residues. CDR1 is ENHRY, CDR2 SYGVKD, per germline. In DNA form, the CDR3 reads TGTGCCATCAGTGAGCCGAAGAGTTTGGGGCGCCGGGCCGTCTTTTTTTACAATGAGCAGTTCTTC. It codes for CAISEPKSLGRRAVFFYNEQFF.

The chain joins TRBV13 to TRBJ2-7, with D possibly TRBD2 on 5 matching bases. Trimming left V 3 bases short and J 2 bases short, with 14 bases between. Germline V CDR1 and CDR2: PRHDT, FYEKMQ (reference sequence). The CDR3 spans 15 residues. This CDR3 reads CASSFWPFGTYEQYF. CDR3 in DNA: TGTGCCAGCAGCTTTTGGCCCTTCGGGACCTACGAGCAGTACTTC. Together with reference TRBV13 and TRBJ2-7, the CDR3 gives the full variable domain: AAGVIQSPRHLIKEKRETATLKCYPIPRHDTVYWYQQGPGQDPQFLISFYEKMQSDKGSIPDRFSAQQFSDYHSELNMSSLELGDSALYFCASSFWPFGTYEQYFGPGTRLTVT.

The chain uses TRBV2 and TRBJ1-2; D is uncertain. From germline, CDR1 is SNHLY and CDR2 FYNNEI. V was shortened by 11 bases and J by 2 bases, with 12 bases between the two germline ends. This CDR3 has 12 residues. CDR3 in amino acids: CALLQENYGYTF. DNA of the CDR3: TGTGCCCTACTACAAGAGAACTATGGCTACACCTTC.

The genes are TRBV6-5 and TRBJ1-6; D not certain. Germline-derived CDR1 and CDR2 are MNHEY and SVGAGI. Trimming removed 4 bases at V and 7 bases at J, with 11 bases between. The CDR3 length is 14 residues. The CDR3 DNA follows: TGTGCCAGCAGTTTCCCCGGGGAGAATTCACCCCTCCACTTT. This gives the protein CASSFPGENSPLHF.

This clone turned up a few times. The rearrangement joins TRBV4-1 to TRBJ1-4, with TRBD1 as a possible D gene (6 bases). Germline values: CDR1 MGHRA, CDR2 YSYEKL. Trimming shortened V by 3 bases and J by 8 bases, and 16 bases separated the two germline ends. The CDR3 totals 15 residues. The CDR3 spells CASSHDIRDKEKLFF. The DNA for the CDR3 is TGCGCCAGCAGCCACGATATCCGGGACAAAGAAAAACTGTTTTTT.

This clone was counted once. The chain links TRBV7-9 to TRBJ2-5; 8 bases align to TRBD2. From germline, CDR1 is SEHNR and CDR2 FQNEAQ (reference sequence). This CDR3 has 15 residues. With V trimmed by 5 bases and J by 3 bases, 8 bases remained unmatched. Here the CDR3 reads CASSLWVAGKETQYF. CDR3 DNA sequence: TGTGCCAGCAGCCTCTGGGTAGCGGGAAAAGAGACCCAGTACTTC.

The chain links TRBV4-1 to TRBJ2-1, with 9 bases that match TRBD2. V gave up 0 bases and J gave up 4 bases; unmatched junction bases: 4. The CDR3 contains 16 residues. The germline V gene has CDR1 MGHRA and CDR2 YSYEKL. DNA for the CDR3: TGCGCCAGCAGCCAAGATGGACTAGCGCCTTACAATGAGCAGTTCTTC. Translating gives CASSQDGLAPYNEQFF.

The chain recombines TRBV29-1 with TRBJ1-2, with D uncertain. The germline V gene encodes CDR1 SQVTM and CDR2 ANQGSEA. The CDR3 has 14 residues. Trimming left V 4 bases short and J 7 bases short, with 19 bases between. CDR3 amino acids: CSVVRWSATGGYTF. The CDR3 DNA reads as TGCAGCGTTGTCAGGTGGTCAGCAACTGGTGGCTACACCTTC.

The rearrangement uses TRBV27 and TRBJ2-3; 7 positions agree with TRBD1. The germline V gene encodes CDR1 MNHEY and CDR2 SMNVEV (reference sequence). V lost 7 bases and J lost 0; bases outside the gene matches: 19. The CDR3 runs 19 residues. The CDR3 sequence is CASIPNSGQLFSSTDTQYF. The CDR3, as DNA: TGTGCCAGCATTCCAAACTCGGGACAGCTATTCTCTAGCACAGATACGCAGTATTTT.

This clone occurred once. The V call is TRBV5-1, the J call TRBJ2-7; 9 nucleotides line up with TRBD2. Trimming at V came to 0 bases and at J to 12 bases, leaving 22 bases not matched to a gene. The CDR3 length is 18 residues. CDR1 and CDR2 from the germline V gene are SGHRS and YFSETQ. CDR3 protein: CASSLDGFYRRGLAFLYF. For the CDR3, the DNA is TGCGCCAGCAGCTTGGACGGCTTCTACCGGAGGGGACTAGCTTTTCTGTACTTC.

V usage is TRBV19 and J usage is TRBJ1-1; maybe TRBD1 (5 bases). The CDR3 runs 12 residues. CDR1 and CDR2 (germline): LNHDA, SQIVND (reference sequence). With 10 bases removed from V and 4 bases from J, the gap between germline ends came to 13 bases. CDR3 region: CATRRGLTEAFF. CDR3 bases: TGTGCCACCCGACGGGGACTCACTGAAGCTTTCTTT.

This chain uses TRBV7-3 with TRBJ1-1, with D uncertain. The CDR3 extends over 15 amino acids. The germline gives CDR1 SGHTA, CDR2 FQGTGA. V was trimmed by 2 bases and J by 1 base, leaving 11 bases between them. The DNA of the CDR3 is TGTGCCAGCAGCTTAGCACCAGGAAGGAACACTGAAGCTTTCTTT. Its translation is CASSLAPGRNTEAFF.

The J gene is TRBJ2-1, the V gene TRBV7-3; no clear D. Germline V CDR1 and CDR2: SGHTA, FQGTGA. The CDR3 is 16 amino acids. Trimming cost V 0 bases and J 2 bases, with 11 bases left between them. The CDR3 reads CASSLTGKGAYNEQFF. The CDR3 coding sequence is TGTGCCAGCAGCTTAACGGGCAAAGGCGCCTACAATGAGCAGTTCTTC.

The genes are TRBV7-8 and TRBJ2-1; 10 positions match TRBD2. The CDR3 extends over 16 amino acids. With V trimmed by 5 bases and J by 5 bases, 9 bases remained unmatched. Germline loops: CDR1 SGHVS, CDR2 FQNEAQ. In DNA, the CDR3 is TGTGCCAGCAGCCCCTCCCAACTAGCGGGGAACAATGAGCAGTTCTTC. Translation: CASSPSQLAGNNEQFF.

This clone was seen only a few times. V and J are TRBV6-1 and TRBJ2-7; D possibly corresponds to TRBD1 (6 bases). The germline CDR1 and CDR2 sequences are MNHNS and SASEGT. V was pared by 4 bases and J by 6 bases, with 10 bases between. This CDR3 has 12 residues. CDR3 protein: CASSGGPGEQYF. The CDR3 coding sequence is TGTGCCAGCAGTGGGGGGCCGGGCGAGCAGTACTTC.

The V call is TRBV29-1, the J call TRBJ1-5; TRBD1 aligns across 7 bases. The trim removed 4 bases at V and 5 bases at J, leaving 5 bases unmatched. This CDR3 spans 13 amino acids. The V gene's germline CDR1 is SQVTM and CDR2 ANQGSEA. CDR3 sequence: CSVVGTVDQPQHF. CDR3 coding DNA: TGCAGCGTTGTAGGGACAGTCGATCAGCCCCAGCATTTT.

This clone was detected only a few times. The V gene is TRBV6-5, the J gene TRBJ2-7; D may be TRBD2 (5 bases). Germline CDR1 MNHEY, CDR2 SVGAGI. Trimming took off 2 bases at V and 3 bases at J, with 8 bases between the two ends. This CDR3 has 13 residues. This CDR3 reads CASSYDRGYEQYF. CDR3 bases: TGTGCCAGCAGTTACGATCGGGGCTACGAGCAGTACTTC.